These 5 T cell receptor beta chains originate from one sample sequenced in a study of T cell clonotyping in hematopoietic cell transplantation (dated by TCRdb to the early 2020s). What the time point label conveys for this sample: recipient sample about 28 days before transplant, after cytoreduction. Library preparation employed the immunoSEQ multiplex PCR assay. Sourced from immuneACCESS, this table was stored by TCRdb with only in-frame sequences that have V and J called. A share of the clones is absent; for the studies checked, an unresolved V gene accounts for under half, and the remainder has no known explanation. In all, the sample holds 35,000 to 45,000 clones, and 95% of those were seen once. The ten largest account for 1.5% to 2% of the sample. The source was peripheral blood mononuclear cells, collected before stem cell transplant. These receptor sequences come from a man aged 40-55 years with chronic myeloid leukemia. Some clones in this sample may be carry-over from other donors' samples.

V is TRBV7-2 and J is TRBJ1-2, with D hard to call. V lost 5 bases, J lost 0 bases, and 16 bases lay in between. CDR1 is SGHTA, CDR2 FQGNSA, per germline. CDR3 size: 16 residues. The CDR3 loop is CASSLGRGVANYGYTF. The CDR3 coding sequence is TGTGCCAGCAGCCTAGGGCGGGGAGTGGCTAACTATGGCTACACCTTC.

The chain carries TRBV7-9 and TRBJ2-2; no clear D gene. The germline V and J ends were trimmed by 4 bases and 4 bases, with 4 bases remaining between them. This CDR3 has 12 amino acids. Germline assignment: CDR1 SEHNR and CDR2 FQNEAQ (reference sequence). CDR3 nucleotides: TGTGCCAGCAGCTCATCCACCGGGGAGCTGTTTTTT. It encodes CASSSSTGELFF.

This clone has only one observation. The J gene is TRBJ2-3, the V gene TRBV7-9; 8 bases fit TRBD2. The CDR3 loop spans 15 amino acids. Germline values: CDR1 SEHNR, CDR2 FQNEAQ (reference sequence). V dropped 7 bases and J dropped 11; count of bases not matched to a gene: 17. The CDR3 DNA sequence: TGTGCCAGCACCTCACTCCAAATAGCGGGGAGCGAGCAGTATTTT. Its protein is CASTSLQIAGSEQYF.

The chain carries TRBV11-1 and TRBJ1-6, with a weak D call TRBD1 (6 bases). Germline assignment: CDR1 SGHAT and CDR2 FQDESV (reference sequence). The germline V and J ends were trimmed by 5 bases and 8 bases, with 22 bases remaining between them. This CDR3 comprises 17 residues. CDR3 residues: CASSPGDNAIGDSPLHF. CDR3 nucleotide sequence: TGTGCCAGCAGCCCCGGGGACAACGCCATAGGGGATTCACCCCTCCACTTT.

This chain links TRBV7-6 with TRBJ1-1; D gene ambiguous. The germline V and J ends were trimmed by 1 base and 2 bases, with 5 bases remaining between them. CDR3 length: 13 residues. Germline lookup yields CDR1 SGHVS and CDR2 FNYEAQ. CDR3: CASSLGRNTEAFF. CDR3 DNA sequence: TGTGCCAGCAGCTTAGGAAGAAACACTGAAGCTTTCTTT.